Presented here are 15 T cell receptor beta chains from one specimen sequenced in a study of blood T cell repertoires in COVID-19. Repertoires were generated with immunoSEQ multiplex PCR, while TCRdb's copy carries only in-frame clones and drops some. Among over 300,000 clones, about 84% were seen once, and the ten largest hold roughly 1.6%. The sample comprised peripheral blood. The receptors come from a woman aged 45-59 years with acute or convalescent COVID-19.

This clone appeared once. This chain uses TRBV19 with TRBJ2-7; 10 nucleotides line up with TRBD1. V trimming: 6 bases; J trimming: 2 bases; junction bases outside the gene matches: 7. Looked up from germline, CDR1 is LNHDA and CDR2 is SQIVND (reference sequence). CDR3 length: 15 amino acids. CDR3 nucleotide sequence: TGTGCCAGTAGCAAACCGGGACAGGGGCCCTACGAGCAGTACTTC. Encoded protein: CASSKPGQGPYEQYF.

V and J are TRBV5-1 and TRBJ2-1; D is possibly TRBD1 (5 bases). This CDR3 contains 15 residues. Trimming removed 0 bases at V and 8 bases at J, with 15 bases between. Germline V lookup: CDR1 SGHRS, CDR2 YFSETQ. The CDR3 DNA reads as TGCGCCAGCAGCTTGGGGGCAGGGTCCGTCGATGAGCAGTTCTTC. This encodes CASSLGAGSVDEQFF.

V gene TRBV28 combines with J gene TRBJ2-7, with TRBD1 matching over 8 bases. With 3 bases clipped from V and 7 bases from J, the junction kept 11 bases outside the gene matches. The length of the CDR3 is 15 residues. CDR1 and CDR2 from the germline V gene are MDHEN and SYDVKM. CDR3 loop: CASSFAGGQSREQYF. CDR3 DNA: TGTGCCAGCAGTTTTGCAGGGGGCCAGTCTCGGGAGCAGTACTTC.

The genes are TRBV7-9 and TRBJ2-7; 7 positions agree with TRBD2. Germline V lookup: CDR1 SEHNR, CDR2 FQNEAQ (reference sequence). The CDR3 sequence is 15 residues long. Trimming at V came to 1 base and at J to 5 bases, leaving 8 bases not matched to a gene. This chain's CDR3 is CASSLVGGTVHEQYF. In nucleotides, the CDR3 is TGTGCCAGCAGCTTAGTGGGGGGGACGGTCCACGAGCAGTACTTC.

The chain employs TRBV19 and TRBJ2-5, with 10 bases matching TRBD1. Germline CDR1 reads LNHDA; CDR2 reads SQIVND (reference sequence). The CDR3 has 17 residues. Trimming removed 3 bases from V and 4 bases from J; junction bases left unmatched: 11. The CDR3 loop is CASSIFWGDRGSETQYF. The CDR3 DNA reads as TGTGCCAGTAGTATTTTCTGGGGGGACAGGGGATCAGAGACCCAGTACTTC.

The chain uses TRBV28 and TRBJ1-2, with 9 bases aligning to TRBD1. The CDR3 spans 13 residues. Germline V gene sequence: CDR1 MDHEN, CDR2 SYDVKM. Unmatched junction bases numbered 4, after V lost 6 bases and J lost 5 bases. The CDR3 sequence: CASRRTGVYGYTF. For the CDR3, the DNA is TGTGCCAGCAGGCGGACAGGGGTGTATGGCTACACCTTC.

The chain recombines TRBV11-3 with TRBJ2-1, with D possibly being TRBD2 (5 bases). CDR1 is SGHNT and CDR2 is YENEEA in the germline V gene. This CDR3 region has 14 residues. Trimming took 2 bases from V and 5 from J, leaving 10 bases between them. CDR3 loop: CASSLRLANNEQFF. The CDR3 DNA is TGTGCCAGCAGCTTAAGGCTAGCCAACAATGAGCAGTTCTTC.

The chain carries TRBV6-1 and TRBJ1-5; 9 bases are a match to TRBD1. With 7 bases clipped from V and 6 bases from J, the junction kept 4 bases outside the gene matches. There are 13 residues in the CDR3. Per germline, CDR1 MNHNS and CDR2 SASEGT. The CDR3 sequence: CASKGQGTQPQHF. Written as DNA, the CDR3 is TGTGCCAGCAAGGGACAGGGAACTCAGCCCCAGCATTTT.

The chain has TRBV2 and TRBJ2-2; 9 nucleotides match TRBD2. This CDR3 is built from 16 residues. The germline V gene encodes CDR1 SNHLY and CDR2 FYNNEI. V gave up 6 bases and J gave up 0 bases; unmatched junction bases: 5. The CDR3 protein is CASRHPSGANTGELFF. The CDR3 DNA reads TGTGCCAGCAGGCATCCTAGCGGGGCGAACACCGGGGAGCTGTTTTTT.

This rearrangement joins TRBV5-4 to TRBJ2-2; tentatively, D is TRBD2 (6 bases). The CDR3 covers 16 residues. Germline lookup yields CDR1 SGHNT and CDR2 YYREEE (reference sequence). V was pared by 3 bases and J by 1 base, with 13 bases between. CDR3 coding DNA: TGTGCCAGCAGCTCGATTAGCGGAGGGAACACCGGGGAGCTGTTTTTT. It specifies CASSSISGGNTGELFF.

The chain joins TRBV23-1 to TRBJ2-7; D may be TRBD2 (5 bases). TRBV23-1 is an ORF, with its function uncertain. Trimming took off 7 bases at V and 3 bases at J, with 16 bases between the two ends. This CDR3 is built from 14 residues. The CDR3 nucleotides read TGCGCCAGCACATTTACTAGACGGTACTACGAGCAGTACTTC. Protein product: CASTFTRRYYEQYF.

This CDR3 reads CASSLGGRGDEQYF. In DNA, the CDR3 is TGTGCCAGCAGTTTAGGCGGGAGAGGCGACGAGCAGTACTTC. The V call is TRBV28, the J call TRBJ2-7; 7 nucleotides align to TRBD2. Germline V gene data show CDR1 as MDHEN and CDR2 as SYDVKM. The V and J ends lost 2 bases and 5 bases, in that order; junction bases with no gene match: 6. This CDR3 comprises 14 residues.

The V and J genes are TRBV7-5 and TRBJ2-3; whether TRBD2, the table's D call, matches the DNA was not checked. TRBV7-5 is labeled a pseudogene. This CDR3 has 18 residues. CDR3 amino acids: CARSQVAGDHSSTDTQYF. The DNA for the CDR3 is TGTGCCAGAAGCCAAGTGGCGGGAGACCATTCTAGCACAGATACGCAGTATTTT.

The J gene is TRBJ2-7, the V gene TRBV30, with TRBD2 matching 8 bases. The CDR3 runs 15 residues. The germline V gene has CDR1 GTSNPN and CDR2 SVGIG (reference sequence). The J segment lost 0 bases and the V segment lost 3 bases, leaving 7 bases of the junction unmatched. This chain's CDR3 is CAWSGGAKSSYEQYF. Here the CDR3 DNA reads TGTGCCTGGAGCGGGGGGGCGAAGAGCTCCTACGAGCAGTACTTC. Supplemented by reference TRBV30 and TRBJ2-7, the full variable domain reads SQTIHQWPATLVQPVGSPLSLECTVEGTSNPNLYWYRQAAGRGLQLLFYSVGIGQISSEVPQNLSASRPQDRQFILSSKKLLLSDSGFYLCAWSGGAKSSYEQYFGPGTRLTVT.

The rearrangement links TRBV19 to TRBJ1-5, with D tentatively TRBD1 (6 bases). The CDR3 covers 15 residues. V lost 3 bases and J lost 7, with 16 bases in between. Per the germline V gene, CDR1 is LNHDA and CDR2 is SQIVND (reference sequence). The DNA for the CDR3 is TGTGCCAGTAGTATCCCAGGGGCCCTTGGCCAGCCCCAGCATTTT. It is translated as CASSIPGALGQPQHF.